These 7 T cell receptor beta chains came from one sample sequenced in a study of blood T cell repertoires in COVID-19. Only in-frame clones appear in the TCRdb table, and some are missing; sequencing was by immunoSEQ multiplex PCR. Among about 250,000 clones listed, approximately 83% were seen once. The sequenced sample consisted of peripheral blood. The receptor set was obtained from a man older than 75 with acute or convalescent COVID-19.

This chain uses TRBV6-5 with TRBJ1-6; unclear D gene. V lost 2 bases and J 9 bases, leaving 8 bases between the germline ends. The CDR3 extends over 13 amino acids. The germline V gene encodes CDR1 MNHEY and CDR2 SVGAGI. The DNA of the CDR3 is TGTGCCAGCAGTTACCGTCTCGTTTCACCCCTCCACTTT. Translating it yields CASSYRLVSPLHF.

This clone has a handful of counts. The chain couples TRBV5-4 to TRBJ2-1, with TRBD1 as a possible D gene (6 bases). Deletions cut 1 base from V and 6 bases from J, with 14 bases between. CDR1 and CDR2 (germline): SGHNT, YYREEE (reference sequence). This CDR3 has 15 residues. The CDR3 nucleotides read TGTGCCAGCAGCTTGAGGACAGAGAAAAGCAATGAGCAGTTCTTC. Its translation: CASSLRTEKSNEQFF.

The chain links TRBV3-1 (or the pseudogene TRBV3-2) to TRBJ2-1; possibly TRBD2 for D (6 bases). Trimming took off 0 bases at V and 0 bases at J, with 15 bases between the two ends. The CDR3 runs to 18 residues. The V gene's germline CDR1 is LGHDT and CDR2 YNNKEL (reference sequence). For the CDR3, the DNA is TGTGCCAGCAGCCAAGACCCCCCTAGCGCCAGCTCCTACAATGAGCAGTTCTTC. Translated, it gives CASSQDPPSASSYNEQFF.

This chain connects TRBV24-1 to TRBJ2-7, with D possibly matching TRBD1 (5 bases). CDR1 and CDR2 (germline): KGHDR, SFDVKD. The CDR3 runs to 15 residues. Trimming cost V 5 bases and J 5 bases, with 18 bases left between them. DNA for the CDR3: TGTGCCACCAGTGCTAATGGGCAGGGATGGGACGAGCAGTACTTC. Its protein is CATSANGQGWDEQYF.

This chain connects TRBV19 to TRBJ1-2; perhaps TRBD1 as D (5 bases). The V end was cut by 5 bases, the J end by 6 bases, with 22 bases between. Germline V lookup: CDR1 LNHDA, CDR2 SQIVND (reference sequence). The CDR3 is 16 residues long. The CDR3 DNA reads TGTGCCAGTAGTGGGAGGACAAGATCTCCTGAGGATGGCTACACCTTC. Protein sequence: CASSGRTRSPEDGYTF.

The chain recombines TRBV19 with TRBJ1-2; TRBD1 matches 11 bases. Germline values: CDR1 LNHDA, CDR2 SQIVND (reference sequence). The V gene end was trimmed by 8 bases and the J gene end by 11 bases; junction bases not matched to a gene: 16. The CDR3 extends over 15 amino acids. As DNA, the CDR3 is TGTGCCAGTTCTTCCCGCGGACAGGGGGCGCTTTATTACACCTTC. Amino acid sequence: CASSSRGQGALYYTF.

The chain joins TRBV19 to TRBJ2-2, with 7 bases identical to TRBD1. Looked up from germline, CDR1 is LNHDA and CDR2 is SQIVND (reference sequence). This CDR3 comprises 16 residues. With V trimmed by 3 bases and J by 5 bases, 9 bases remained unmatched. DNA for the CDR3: TGTGCCAGTAGTATGTCGACAGGGAGAAAAACCGGGGAGCTGTTTTTT. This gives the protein CASSMSTGRKTGELFF. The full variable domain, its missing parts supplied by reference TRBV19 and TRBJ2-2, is DGGITQSPKYLFRKEGQNVTLSCEQNLNHDAMYWYRQDPGQGLRLIYYSQIVNDFQKGDIAEGYSVSREKKESFPLTVTSAQKNPTAFYLCASSMSTGRKTGELFFGEGSRLTVL.